This T cell receptor (beta chain) was sequenced for a study of T-cell reconstitution after alpha-beta-depleted transplantation in children. The CDR3 extends over 14 amino acids. The V end was cut by 4 bases, the J end by 3 bases, with 14 bases between. Germline CDR1 reads SGHRS; CDR2 reads YFSETQ. A library of TCRbeta sequences, prepared with unique molecular identifiers, was generated. One entry per CDR3 protein results from TCRdb running MiXCR on the PCR reads. The sample records some 500,000 distinct CDR3 sequences, about 18% being singletons. J is TRBJ2-7 and V is TRBV5-1; D may match TRBD1 or TRBD2 (5 bases each). This TCR was sampled from a human donor who donated a stem cell graft to a child with acute lymphoblastic leukemia. Sequencing was performed on PBMCs from the stem cell graft donor, taken from the stem cell graft. The CDR3 bases are TGCGCCAGCAGCCGAGACGGGACCCTCTACGAGCAGTACTTC. Translated: CASSRDGTLYEQYF.